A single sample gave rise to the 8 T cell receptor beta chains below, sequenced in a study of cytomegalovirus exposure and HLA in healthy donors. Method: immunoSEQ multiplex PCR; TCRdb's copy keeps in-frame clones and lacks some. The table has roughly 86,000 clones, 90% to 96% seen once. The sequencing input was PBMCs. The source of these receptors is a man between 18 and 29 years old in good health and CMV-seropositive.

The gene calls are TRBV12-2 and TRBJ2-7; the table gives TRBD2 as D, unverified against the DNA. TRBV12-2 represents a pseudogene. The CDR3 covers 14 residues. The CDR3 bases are TGTGCAAGTCCGCGGCTAGCGGATCTCTACGAGCAGTACTTC. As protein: CASPRLADLYEQYF.

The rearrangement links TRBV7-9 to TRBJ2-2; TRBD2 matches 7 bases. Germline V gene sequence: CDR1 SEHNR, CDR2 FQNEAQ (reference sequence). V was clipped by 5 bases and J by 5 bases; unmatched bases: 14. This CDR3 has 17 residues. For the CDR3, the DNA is TGTGCCAGCAGCCTCCAGCGGGGAGGGCCTCTAACCGGGGAGCTGTTTTTT. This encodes CASSLQRGGPLTGELFF.

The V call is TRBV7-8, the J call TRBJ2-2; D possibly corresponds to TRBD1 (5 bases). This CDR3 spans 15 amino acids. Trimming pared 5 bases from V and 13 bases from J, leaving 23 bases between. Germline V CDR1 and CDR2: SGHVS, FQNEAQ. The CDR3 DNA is TGTGCCAGCAGCGCCAGTGGGGCCACCTACTACGGGCTGTTTTTT. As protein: CASSASGATYYGLFF.

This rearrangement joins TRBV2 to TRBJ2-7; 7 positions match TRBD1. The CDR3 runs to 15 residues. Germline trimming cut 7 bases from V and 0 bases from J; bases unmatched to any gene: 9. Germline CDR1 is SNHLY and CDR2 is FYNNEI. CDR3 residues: CASKGQLLSSYEQYF. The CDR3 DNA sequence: TGTGCCAGCAAGGGACAGCTTCTCAGCTCCTACGAGCAGTACTTC.

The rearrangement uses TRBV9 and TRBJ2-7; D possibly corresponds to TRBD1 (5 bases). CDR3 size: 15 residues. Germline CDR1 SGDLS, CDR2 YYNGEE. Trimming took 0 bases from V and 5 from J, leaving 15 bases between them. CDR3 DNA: TGTGCCAGCAGCGTAGCTGGGGCAACTGAGGACGAGCAGTACTTC. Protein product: CASSVAGATEDEQYF.

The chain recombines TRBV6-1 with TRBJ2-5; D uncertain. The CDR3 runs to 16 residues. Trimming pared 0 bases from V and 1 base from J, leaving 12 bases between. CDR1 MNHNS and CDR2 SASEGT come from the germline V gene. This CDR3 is CASSEARRRIQETQYF. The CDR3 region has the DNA TGTGCCAGCAGTGAAGCGCGGAGACGGATCCAAGAGACCCAGTACTTC.

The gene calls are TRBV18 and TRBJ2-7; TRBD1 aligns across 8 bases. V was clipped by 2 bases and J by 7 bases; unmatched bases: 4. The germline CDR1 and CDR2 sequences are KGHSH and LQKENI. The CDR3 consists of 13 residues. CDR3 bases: TGTGCCAGCTCACCAGGACAGGGCTCAGAGCAGTACTTC. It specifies CASSPGQGSEQYF.

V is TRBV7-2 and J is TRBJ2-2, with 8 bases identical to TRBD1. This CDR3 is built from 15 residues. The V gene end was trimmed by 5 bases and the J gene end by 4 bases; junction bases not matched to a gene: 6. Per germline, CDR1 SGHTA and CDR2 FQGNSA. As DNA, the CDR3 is TGTGCCAGCAGCCCCGGGACAGGATCCACCGGGGAGCTGTTTTTT. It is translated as CASSPGTGSTGELFF.